The T cell receptor (beta chain) under discussion was sequenced for a study of blood T cell repertoires in COVID-19. About the study: PBMCs, B-cell-depleted T cells, or T cells were the source of the cDNA or gDNA that made up the material.

This clone has a single count. CDR3 size: 13 residues. After removal of 8 bases from V and 9 bases from J, the junction contained 12 bases not matched to a gene. Per the original data handling: The assay estimated nucleated cells by amplifying reference gene primers. The repertoire was sequenced with immunoSEQ multiplex PCR; TCRdb's copy has only in-frame clones and lacks some. Clonal size and the V and J genes are those of that table, whereas D and trimming came from the DNA. The sample consists of about 75,000 clones, 88% of them appearing once. The origin of this receptor is a human donor in a cohort sampled during active COVID-19. The specimen was peripheral blood. The chain uses TRBV12-3 or TRBV12-4 and TRBJ2-5, with 7 nucleotides matching TRBD1. The CDR3 reads CASAGSGGRAQYF. The CDR3 DNA reads TGTGCCAGCGCCGGATCAGGGGGTAGGGCCCAGTACTTC.